This T cell receptor (beta chain) was recorded in a study of blood T cell repertoires in COVID-19. Across the whole study: PBMCs, B-cell-depleted T cells, or T cells were the source of the cDNA or gDNA that made up the material.

The germline V gene has CDR1 SGHTA and CDR2 FQGNSA. V was trimmed by 4 bases and J by 3 bases, leaving 15 bases between them. CDR3 size: 15 residues. Method: immunoSEQ multiplex PCR; TCRdb's copy keeps in-frame clones and lacks some. The sample holds some 200,000 clones, over 75% seen once. This chain connects TRBV7-2 to TRBJ1-1; maybe TRBD1 (6 bases). Sample: peripheral blood. The origin of this receptor is a woman between 70 and 85 years old with COVID-19, enrolled during active disease. The CDR3 DNA reads as TGTGCCAGCAGCTATGTGGGGGCGGCGGACACTGAAGCTTTCTTT. The encoded protein is CASSYVGAADTEAFF.